The present entry profiles one T cell receptor (beta chain) with its context. The protocol was immunoSEQ multiplex PCR, while the TCRdb copy is restricted to in-frame clones and leaves out a portion. The sample includes approximately 2.1 million clones, approximately 93% seen only once; the top ten take 0.35% to 0.5%. The entry originates in a study of shared clonotypes between healthy human individuals. Study-wide background: Sampling drew on donors who were two women and three men aged 18 to 49.

This CDR3 is 16 amino acids long. Germline CDR1 reads SGHNT; CDR2 reads YYREEE (reference sequence). V was pared by 5 bases and J by 3 bases, with 10 bases of the junction left unmatched. This chain uses TRBV5-4 with TRBJ2-1, with 8 bases matching TRBD2. The sample taken for sequencing was naive CD4+ T cells from PBMCs. Documented subset: CD45RA+ positively selected. The receptor comes from a man aged 18-30 years in good health. Some clones in this sample may be carry-over from other donors' samples. The CDR3: CASSPGLAVNYNEQFF. Here the CDR3 DNA reads TGTGCCAGCAGTCCAGGACTAGCTGTGAACTACAATGAGCAGTTCTTC.